This entry lists 19 T cell receptor beta chains sequenced from one sample in a study of shared clonotypes between healthy human individuals. Clones were sequenced by immunoSEQ multiplex PCR, and TCRdb holds only the in-frame ones, with some missing. The sample has about half a million clones; 79% are singletons. Sequenced: PBMCs. These receptors all come from a middle-aged woman in good health. Some clones in this sample may be carry-over from other donors' samples.

The chain couples TRBV2 to TRBJ1-4, with 8 bases identical to TRBD1. Germline-derived CDR1 and CDR2 are SNHLY and FYNNEI. The CDR3 is made up of 13 amino acids. V trimming: 6 bases; J trimming: 8 bases; junction bases outside the gene matches: 5. CDR3 loop: CASSGQGSEKLFF. CDR3 nucleotide sequence: TGTGCCAGCAGCGGACAGGGAAGCGAAAAACTGTTTTTT. Full variable domain (missing parts from reference TRBV2 and TRBJ1-4): EPEVTQTPSHQVTQMGQEVILRCVPISNHLYFYWYRQILGQKVEFLVSFYNNEISEKSEIFDDQFSVERPDGSNFTLKIRSTKLEDSAMYFCASSGQGSEKLFFGSGTQLSVL.

This chain uses TRBV28 with TRBJ2-7; D might be TRBD1 (5 bases). Trimming removed 1 base at V and 3 bases at J, with 13 bases between. The CDR3 is 15 amino acids. CDR1 is MDHEN, CDR2 SYDVKM, per germline. The CDR3 region has the DNA TGTGCCAGCAGTTTATACAGGACACTGATCTACGAGCAGTACTTC. Residues: CASSLYRTLIYEQYF.

This clone was recorded only once. This CDR3 is CASSLDWGEKLFF. The CDR3 DNA is TGCGCCAGCAGCTTGGATTGGGGGGAAAAACTGTTTTTT. This sequence joins TRBV5-1 and TRBJ1-4, with D tentatively TRBD1 (5 bases). The CDR3 extends over 13 amino acids. Germline V gene sequence: CDR1 SGHRS, CDR2 YFSETQ. Trimming shortened V by 0 bases and J by 8 bases, and 8 bases separated the two germline ends.

V and J are TRBV14 and TRBJ2-2, with 9 bases fitting TRBD2. The CDR3 runs to 15 residues. The germline V gene encodes CDR1 SGHDN and CDR2 FVKESK. V lost 4 bases to trimming and J lost 4 bases; unmatched junction nucleotides: 4. CDR3 in DNA: TGTGCCAGCAGCCCCCTAGCGGGATCCACCGGGGAGCTGTTTTTT. Encoded protein: CASSPLAGSTGELFF.

This clone was observed a single time. This chain joins TRBV6-5 and TRBJ2-7, with TRBD1 as a possible D gene (5 bases). Per the germline V gene, CDR1 is MNHEY and CDR2 is SVGAGI. The CDR3 spans 15 residues. Trimming took off 0 bases at V and 7 bases at J, with 16 bases between the two ends. CDR3 in amino acids: CASSYSPDSPLEQYF. The CDR3 DNA reads as TGTGCCAGCAGTTACTCCCCCGACAGTCCCTTGGAGCAGTACTTC.

J is TRBJ2-5 and V is TRBV11-2; 13 nucleotides agree with TRBD2. Germline V gene data show CDR1 as SGHAT and CDR2 as FQNNGV. The CDR3 sequence is 16 residues long. V lost 5 bases and J lost 4; bases outside the gene matches: 7. The CDR3 loop is CASSPGLAGVRETQYF. The CDR3 coding sequence is TGTGCCAGCAGCCCAGGACTAGCGGGAGTGAGAGAGACCCAGTACTTC.

The rearrangement uses TRBV30 and TRBJ2-5; perhaps TRBD2 as D (5 bases). Germline assignment: CDR1 GTSNPN and CDR2 SVGIG (reference sequence). V dropped 0 bases and J dropped 11 bases, with 10 bases sitting between them. The length of the CDR3 is 11 residues. The CDR3 nucleotides read TGTGCCTGGAGTGTTTCCGGGAATCAGTACTTC. Translation: CAWSVSGNQYF.

The chain employs TRBV30 and TRBJ2-2; D unclear. Germline V gene sequence: CDR1 GTSNPN, CDR2 SVGIG (reference sequence). The CDR3 totals 13 residues. V was pared by 0 bases and J by 5 bases, with 7 bases between. The CDR3 nucleotides are TGTGCCTGGAGTGTAGGAGTTACCGGGGAGCTGTTTTTT. Translated: CAWSVGVTGELFF.

This chain uses TRBV5-1 with TRBJ2-1, with unresolved D. V lost 0 bases, J lost 4 bases, and 8 bases lay in between. CDR1 and CDR2 from the germline V gene are SGHRS and YFSETQ. This CDR3 region has 14 residues. CDR3 residues: CASSLGPEYNEQFF. In DNA form, the CDR3 reads TGCGCCAGCAGCTTGGGGCCGGAATACAATGAGCAGTTCTTC.

The rearrangement joins TRBV7-2 to TRBJ2-4; D might be TRBD1 (7 bases). Between the trimmed V and J ends, which lost 2 bases and 0 bases, there was a span of 17 bases. In germline, CDR1 is SGHTA, CDR2 FQGNSA. The CDR3 sequence is 18 residues long. The CDR3 sequence: CASSLRSGGSLAKNIQYF. The CDR3 DNA reads TGTGCCAGCAGCTTAAGGTCAGGGGGGAGCCTAGCCAAAAACATTCAGTACTTC.

This chain links TRBV15 with TRBJ1-3; D not resolved. The CDR3 spans 13 residues. Deletions cut 0 bases from V and 8 bases from J, with 8 bases between. Germline CDR1 reads LNHNV; CDR2 reads YYDKDF (reference sequence). Here the CDR3 DNA reads TGTGCCACCAGCAGAGATCTGAGGGACACCATATATTTT. Translated, it gives CATSRDLRDTIYF. Filled out from reference TRBV15 and TRBJ1-3, the complete variable domain reads DAMVIQNPRYQVTQFGKPVTLSCSQTLNHNVMYWYQQKSSQAPKLLFHYYDKDFNNEADTPDNFQSRRPNTSFCFLDIRSPGLGDTAMYLCATSRDLRDTIYFGEGSWLTVV.

The rearrangement joins TRBV25-1 to TRBJ2-7; 9 nucleotides line up with TRBD2. V shed 3 bases, J shed 0 bases, and the junction held 3 bases outside the gene matches. CDR1 is MGHDK and CDR2 is SYGVNS in the germline V gene. The length of the CDR3 is 15 residues. The CDR3 sequence is CASSDPSGNSYEQYF. The CDR3 DNA reads TGTGCCAGCAGTGACCCTAGCGGGAACTCCTACGAGCAGTACTTC.

The rearrangement joins TRBV7-9 to TRBJ2-1, with TRBD2 matching over 12 bases. CDR3 length: 19 residues. CDR1 is SEHNR, CDR2 FQNEAQ, per germline (reference sequence). The V and J ends lost 4 bases and 5 bases, in that order; junction bases with no gene match: 15. CDR3 residues: CASSSRYPSGRAVNNEQFF. CDR3 nucleotides: TGTGCCAGCAGCTCACGTTACCCTAGCGGGAGGGCGGTGAACAATGAGCAGTTCTTC.

The genes are TRBV11-2 and TRBJ2-7; D call uncertain. The CDR3 runs to 13 residues. Per germline, CDR1 SGHAT and CDR2 FQNNGV. Trimming cost V 5 bases and J 4 bases, with 12 bases left between them. Here the CDR3 reads CASSQRLIYEQYF. CDR3 in DNA: TGTGCCAGCAGCCAGCGACTTATTTACGAGCAGTACTTC. Full variable domain (missing parts from reference TRBV11-2 and TRBJ2-7): EAGVAQSPRYKIIEKRQSVAFWCNPISGHATLYWYQQILGQGPKLLIQFQNNGVVDDSQLPKDRFSAERLKGVDSTLKIQPAKLEDSAVYLCASSQRLIYEQYFGPGTRLTVT.

The J gene is TRBJ2-2, the V gene TRBV19; D is possibly TRBD2 (6 bases). CDR1 and CDR2 (germline): LNHDA, SQIVND (reference sequence). This CDR3 is 18 amino acids long. Trimming cost V 6 bases and J 0 bases, with 20 bases left between them. In DNA, the CDR3 is TGTGCCAGTAGCTCCCGGGGTAGGGTAGCGGCGAACACCGGGGAGCTGTTTTTT. Translating it yields CASSSRGRVAANTGELFF.

The chain has TRBV28 and TRBJ2-1; 10 bases map to TRBD2. Germline values: CDR1 MDHEN, CDR2 SYDVKM. V was pared by 6 bases and J by 0 bases, with 11 bases of the junction left unmatched. The CDR3 spans 18 residues. CDR3 residues: CASRSWGASGSSYNEQFF. As DNA, the CDR3 is TGTGCCAGCAGATCCTGGGGGGCTAGCGGGAGCTCCTACAATGAGCAGTTCTTC. The complete variable domain, with remaining parts taken from reference TRBV28 and TRBJ2-1, reads DVKVTQSSRYLVKRTGEKVFLECVQDMDHENMFWYRQDPGLGLRLIYFSYDVKMKEKGDIPEGYSVSREKKERFSLILESASTNQTSMYLCASRSWGASGSSYNEQFFGPGTRLTVL.

The J gene is TRBJ2-5, the V gene TRBV5-1; 7 bases are a match to TRBD2. This CDR3 contains 16 residues. Trimming cost V 0 bases and J 2 bases; bases outside gene matches: 7. CDR1 is SGHRS and CDR2 is YFSETQ in the germline V gene. The CDR3 protein is CASSLAGPGGQETQYF. Here the CDR3 DNA reads TGCGCCAGCAGCTTGGCCGGGCCGGGAGGACAAGAGACCCAGTACTTC.

The J gene is TRBJ2-7, the V gene TRBV27; 8 positions agree with TRBD1. V lost 3 bases, J lost 0 bases, and 7 bases stayed unmatched. CDR3 length equals 16 residues. CDR1 MNHEY and CDR2 SMNVEV come from the germline V gene (reference sequence). CDR3: CASSFQDRALSYEQYF. The CDR3 nucleotides are TGTGCCAGCAGTTTTCAGGACAGGGCCCTCTCCTACGAGCAGTACTTC.

The V gene is TRBV28, the J gene TRBJ2-3; D unclear. V was clipped by 1 base and J by 3 bases, with 11 bases between them. This CDR3 spans 15 amino acids. Looked up from germline, CDR1 is MDHEN and CDR2 is SYDVKM. The CDR3 region is CASSLSRVGTDTQYF. CDR3 coding DNA: TGTGCCAGCAGTTTATCCCGAGTGGGGACAGATACGCAGTATTTT.